The clone carrying this TCR beta chain was counted a few times. Its matching antigen is unknown. The data derive from a study of vaccination and CD4 T cells after COVID-19. The overall study: The study collected post-vaccine samples a median around 66 days after dose two, with a range of 14 to 241.

This sample's treatment: roughly ten-day PBMC culture with coronavirus spike peptide pools or control peptides (ViraFEST assay). The Oncomine TCR Beta short-read assay was applied to DNA of cultured CD4+ T cells. Genomic DNA was isolated from cultured CD4+ T cells. Via MiXCR, TCRdb re-called the PCR reads, giving one row per CDR3 protein. The table shows 15,000 or so distinct CDR3 sequences, with over 45% occurring only once. Study-level points and caveats: Nearly all convalescent vaccine-specific clones, 304 of 307, recognized only SARS-CoV-2 spike. Although the median of SARS-CoV-2-reactive clonotypes rose from roughly 21 to 40, the change was not significant.

The germline gives CDR1 MNHEY, CDR2 SMNVEV (reference sequence). V shed 5 bases and J shed 5 bases, with 22 bases lying between them. The CDR3 runs to 16 residues. This chain links TRBV27 with TRBJ2-7, with D perhaps matching TRBD2 (5 bases). The sample taken for sequencing was CD4+ T cells from blood, cultured in vitro. This sequence originates from a human donor who had recovered from COVID-19. CDR3 sequence: CASSISVDRDTHEQYF. CDR3 DNA: TGTGCCAGCAGTATTAGTGTTGACCGGGATACCCACGAGCAGTACTTC.